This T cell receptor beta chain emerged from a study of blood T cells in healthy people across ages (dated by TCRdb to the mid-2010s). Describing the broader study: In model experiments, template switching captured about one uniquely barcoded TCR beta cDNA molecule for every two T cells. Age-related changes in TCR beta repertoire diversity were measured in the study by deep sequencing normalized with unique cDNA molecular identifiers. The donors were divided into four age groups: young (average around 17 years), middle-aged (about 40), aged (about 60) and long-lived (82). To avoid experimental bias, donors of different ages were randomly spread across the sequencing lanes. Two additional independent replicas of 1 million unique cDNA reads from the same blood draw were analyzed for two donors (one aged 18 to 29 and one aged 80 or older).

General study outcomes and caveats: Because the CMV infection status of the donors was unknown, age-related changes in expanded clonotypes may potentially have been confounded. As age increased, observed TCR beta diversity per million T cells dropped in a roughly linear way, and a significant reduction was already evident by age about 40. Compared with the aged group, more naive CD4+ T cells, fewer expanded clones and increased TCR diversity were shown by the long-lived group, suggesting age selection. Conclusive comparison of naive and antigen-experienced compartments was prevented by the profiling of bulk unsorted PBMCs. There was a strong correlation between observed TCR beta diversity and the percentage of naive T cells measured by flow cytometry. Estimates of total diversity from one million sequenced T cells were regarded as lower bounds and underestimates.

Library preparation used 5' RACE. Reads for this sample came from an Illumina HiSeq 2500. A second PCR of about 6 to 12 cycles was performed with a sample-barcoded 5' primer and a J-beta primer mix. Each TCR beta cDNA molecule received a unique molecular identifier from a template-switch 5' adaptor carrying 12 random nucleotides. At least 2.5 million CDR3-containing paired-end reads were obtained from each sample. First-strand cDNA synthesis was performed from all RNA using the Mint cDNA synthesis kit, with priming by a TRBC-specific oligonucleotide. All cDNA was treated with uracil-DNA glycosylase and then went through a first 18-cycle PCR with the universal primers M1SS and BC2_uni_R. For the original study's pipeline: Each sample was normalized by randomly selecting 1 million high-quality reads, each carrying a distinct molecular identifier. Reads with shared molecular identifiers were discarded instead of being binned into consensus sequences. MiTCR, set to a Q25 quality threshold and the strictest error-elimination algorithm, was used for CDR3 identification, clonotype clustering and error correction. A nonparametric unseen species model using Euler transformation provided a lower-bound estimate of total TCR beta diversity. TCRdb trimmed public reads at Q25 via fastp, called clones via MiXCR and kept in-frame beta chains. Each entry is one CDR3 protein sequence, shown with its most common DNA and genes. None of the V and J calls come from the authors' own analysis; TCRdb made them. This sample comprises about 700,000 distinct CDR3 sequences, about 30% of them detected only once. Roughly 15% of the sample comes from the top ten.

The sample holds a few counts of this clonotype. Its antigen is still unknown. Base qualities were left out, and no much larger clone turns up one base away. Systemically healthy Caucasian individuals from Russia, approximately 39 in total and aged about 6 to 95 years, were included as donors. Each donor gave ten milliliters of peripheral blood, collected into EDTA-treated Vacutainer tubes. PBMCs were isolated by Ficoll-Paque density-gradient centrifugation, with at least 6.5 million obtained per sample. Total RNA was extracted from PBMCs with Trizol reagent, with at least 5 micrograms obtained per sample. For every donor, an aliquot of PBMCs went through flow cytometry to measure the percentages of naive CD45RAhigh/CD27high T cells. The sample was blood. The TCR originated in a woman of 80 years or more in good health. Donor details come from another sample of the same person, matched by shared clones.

At the DNA level, the sequence is TGTGCCAGCGGGGACAGGTGGAACACTGAAGCTTTCTTT. It translates to CASGDRWNTEAFF. The sequence is built from TRBV6-1 and TRBJ1-1; 8 junctional bases match TRBD1. The germline V gene encodes CDR1 MNHNS and CDR2 SASEGT. V is trimmed back by 8 bases and J by 1 base, and the junction contains 3 bases that no gene match accounts for. From its cysteine to its phenylalanine, the CDR3 spans 13 amino acids. Only CDR3 DNA is held: 39 bases, read in frame from base 1.